What follows describes a single T cell receptor (beta chain). Its target is unknown. This sample is part of a study of T cell repertoires in cytomegalovirus infection. Overall study: CMV epitopes that were recently identified and HLA-C-restricted were used alongside well-studied HLA-B-restricted ones. From public TCR beta signatures came an indication of both CMV infection and matching HLA type. General study findings and limits: CMV carriers having the relevant HLA were flagged by cumulative public TCR beta family frequency.

TCRdb redid the calling of the reads with MiXCR, one entry per CDR3 protein. This sample carries 62,000 or so distinct CDR3 sequences, around 21% of them seen once, and the ten largest clones take around 70%. The CDR3 is 14 residues long. Germline V gene sequence: CDR1 MDHEN, CDR2 SYDVKM. Trimming took 3 bases from V and 1 from J, leaving 9 bases between them. This chain joins TRBV28 and TRBJ1-2, with D tentatively TRBD1 (5 bases). The sequence derives from a human donor in good health (CMV status not recorded). Some clones in this sample may be carry-over from other donors' samples. The specimen comprised CD8+ T cells from cultured PBMCs, sampled from culture after CMV antigen stimulation. This CDR3 reads CASSLRGSNYGYTF. The CDR3 DNA sequence: TGTGCCAGCAGTTTGAGGGGTAGTAACTATGGCTACACCTTC.